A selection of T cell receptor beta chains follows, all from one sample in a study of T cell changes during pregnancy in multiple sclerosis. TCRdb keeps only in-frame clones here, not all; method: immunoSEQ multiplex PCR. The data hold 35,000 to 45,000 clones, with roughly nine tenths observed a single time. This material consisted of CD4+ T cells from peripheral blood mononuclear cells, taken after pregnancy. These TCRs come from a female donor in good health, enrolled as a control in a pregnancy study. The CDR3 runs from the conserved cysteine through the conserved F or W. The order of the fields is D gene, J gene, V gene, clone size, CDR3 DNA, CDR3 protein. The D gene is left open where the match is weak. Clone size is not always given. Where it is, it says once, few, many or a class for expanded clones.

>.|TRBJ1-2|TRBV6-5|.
TGTGCCAGCAGCCAGGGTTATGGCTACACCTTC
CASSQGYGYTF
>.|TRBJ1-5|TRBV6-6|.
TGTGCCAGCAGTGGCGGTAGTCAGCCCCAGCATTTT
CASSGGSQPQHF
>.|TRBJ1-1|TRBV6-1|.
TGTGCCAGCAGTCCACAGGGTATAATTCGAGCTTTCTTT
CASSPQGIIRAFF
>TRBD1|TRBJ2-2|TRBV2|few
TGTGCCAGCAGTGATTATGGGACAGGGCCGAACACCGGGGAGCTGTTTTTT
CASSDYGTGPNTGELFF
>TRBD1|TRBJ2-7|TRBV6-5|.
TGTGCCAGCGGGGCGGGACAGGGTCTGTTCGAGCAGTACTTC
CASGAGQGLFEQYF
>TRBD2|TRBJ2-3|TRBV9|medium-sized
TGTGCCAGCAGCGGCGCCCCAAGGGCTAGCGGATACACAGATACGCAGTATTTT
CASSGAPRASGYTDTQYF
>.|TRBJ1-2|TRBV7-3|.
TGTGCCAGCAGCTTAAGTCGGGGGGGAAAGGTAAGAAGAGGGCGCGGCTACACCTTC
CASSLSRGGKVRRGRGYTF
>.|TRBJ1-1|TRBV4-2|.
TGTGCCAGCAGCCAAGACCGGGGGATCACTGAAGCTTTCTTT
CASSQDRGITEAFF
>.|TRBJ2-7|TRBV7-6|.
TGTGCCAGCAGCTTAGAGGAACAGGGCGTAGCCTACGAGCAGTACTTC
CASSLEEQGVAYEQYF
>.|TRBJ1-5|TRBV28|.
TGTGCCAGCAGTTTAGCGCCCAGGGCGGATCAGCCCCAGCATTTT
CASSLAPRADQPQHF
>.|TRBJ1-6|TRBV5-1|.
TGCGCCAGCAGCTTGGGTTCAGCGACGAGGTCACCCCTCCACTTT
CASSLGSATRSPLHF
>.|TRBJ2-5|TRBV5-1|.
TGCGCCAGCAGCACCGCCCAGGGGCGAGAGAAGACCCAGTACTTC
CASSTAQGREKTQYF
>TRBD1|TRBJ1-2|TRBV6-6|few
TGTGCCAGCAGTTACTACTCGACAGGGTACGGCTACACCTTC
CASSYYSTGYGYTF
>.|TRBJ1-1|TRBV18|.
TGTGCCAGCTCACCACGTCCGCGATCGAACACTGAAGCTTTCTTT
CASSPRPRSNTEAFF
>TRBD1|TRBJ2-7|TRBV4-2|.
TGTGCCAGCAGCCAAGCGGGGGACAGGCTCCCTTATGAGCAGTACTTC
CASSQAGDRLPYEQYF
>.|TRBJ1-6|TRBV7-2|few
TGTGCCAGCAGCTTAGTGCAGGGGCCAGTGTCACCCCTCCACTTT
CASSLVQGPVSPLHF
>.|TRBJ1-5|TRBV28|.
TGTGCCAGCAGGCAGGGTTGGAGCAATCAGCCCCAGCATTTT
CASRQGWSNQPQHF
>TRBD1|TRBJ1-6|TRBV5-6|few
TGTGCCAGCAGCTTAGGAGACAGGGACTATTCACCCCTCCACTTT
CASSLGDRDYSPLHF
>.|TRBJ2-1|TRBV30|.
TGTGCCTGGAGAAGTCGACTTTACAATGAGCAGTTCTTC
CAWRSRLYNEQFF
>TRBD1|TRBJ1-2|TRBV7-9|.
TGTGCCAGCAGCAAGGACAGGTACTATGGCTACACCTTC
CASSKDRYYGYTF
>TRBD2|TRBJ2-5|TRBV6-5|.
TGTGCCAGCAGTCCTAGCGGAGGCCCGGAGACCCAGTACTTC
CASSPSGGPETQYF
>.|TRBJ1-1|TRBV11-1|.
TGTGCCAGCAGCACCCGACGGGGTACTGAAGCTTTCTTT
CASSTRRGTEAFF
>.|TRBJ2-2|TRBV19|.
TGTGCCAGTAGCGTGACGGGGACCGGGGAGCTGTTTTTT
CASSVTGTGELFF
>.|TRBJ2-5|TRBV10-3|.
TGTGCCATCAGTGAGTCGTCTAGAGGGGAGACCCAGTACTTC
CAISESSRGETQYF
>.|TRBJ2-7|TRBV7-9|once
TGTGCCAGCAGCCCCCGGACAAGACCCAACGAGCAGTACTTC
CASSPRTRPNEQYF
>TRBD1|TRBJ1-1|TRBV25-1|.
TGTGCCAGCAGTGATGACAGGGCGTGGAACACTGAAGCTTTCTTT
CASSDDRAWNTEAFF
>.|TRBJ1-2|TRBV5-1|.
TGCGCCAGCAGCTTAGTGACAGGAGGAACTGGCTACACCTTC
CASSLVTGGTGYTF
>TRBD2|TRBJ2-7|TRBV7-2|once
TGTGCCAGCAGCTCGCAACCGGGAGGACCTTACGAGCAGTACTTC
CASSSQPGGPYEQYF
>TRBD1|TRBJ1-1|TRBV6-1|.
TGTGCCAGCAGCCCGGGACAGGGCCCCTCCACTGAAGCTTTCTTT
CASSPGQGPSTEAFF
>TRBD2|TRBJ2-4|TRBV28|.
TGTGCCAGCAGTTTTCTGGGGGGAGGGCCCCTCATTCAGTACTTC
CASSFLGGGPLIQYF
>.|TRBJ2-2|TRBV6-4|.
TGTGCCAGCAGAGATCGGGGGAACACCGGGGAGCTGTTTTTT
CASRDRGNTGELFF
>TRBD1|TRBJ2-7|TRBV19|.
TGTGCCAGTAGTGCCCCCGGGACAGGTTCCTACGAGCAGTACTTC
CASSAPGTGSYEQYF
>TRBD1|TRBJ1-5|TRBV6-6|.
TGTGCCAGCAGCTTCCGGGACAGCCGAGGCAATCAGCCCCAGCATTTT
CASSFRDSRGNQPQHF
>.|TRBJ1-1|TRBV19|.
TGTGCCAGTAGTGATTCCAGAGGAACCGCTTTCTTT
CASSDSRGTAFF
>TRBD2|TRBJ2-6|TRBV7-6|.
TGTGCCAGCAGCCCCAGACTAGCGGGAGGCCACTCCTCTGGGGCCAACGTCCTGACTTTC
CASSPRLAGGHSSGANVLTF
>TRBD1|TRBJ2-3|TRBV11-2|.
TGTGCCAGCAGCTCCCGCCGTGGCTGGGCCACAGGGGGAGATACGCAGTATTTT
CASSSRRGWATGGDTQYF
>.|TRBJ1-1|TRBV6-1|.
TGTGCCAGCAGTGAAGTGGTAGGGGTTGGTGGAGCTTTCTTT
CASSEVVGVGGAFF
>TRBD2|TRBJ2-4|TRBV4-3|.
TGCGCCAGCAGCCCCGGGACTAGCGGGGGGGTAGCCAAAAACATTCAGTACTTC
CASSPGTSGGVAKNIQYF
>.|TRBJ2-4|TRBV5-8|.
TGTGCCAGCAGTACAGGGAGTTCCCAAAGAGGCATTCAGTACTTC
CASSTGSSQRGIQYF
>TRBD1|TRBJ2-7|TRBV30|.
TGTGCCTGGAGTCCAGGGGGGACAGGTGATTACGAGCAGTACTTC
CAWSPGGTGDYEQYF
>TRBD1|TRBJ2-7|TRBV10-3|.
TGTGCCTCCCGGGACAGGGGACTTGACTCCTACGAGCAGTACTTC
CASRDRGLDSYEQYF
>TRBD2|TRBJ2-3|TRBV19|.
TGTGCCAGTGCCCCGACTAGCGGATTCACAGATACGCAGTATTTT
CASAPTSGFTDTQYF
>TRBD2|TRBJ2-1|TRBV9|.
TGTGCCAGCAGCTTGGGACTAGCGGCTTACAATGAGCAGTTCTTC
CASSLGLAAYNEQFF
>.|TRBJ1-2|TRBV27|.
TGTGCCAGCAGCCCCCTTGGAGGGAGTAACTATGGCTACACCTTC
CASSPLGGSNYGYTF
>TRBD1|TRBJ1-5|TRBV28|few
TGTGCCAGCAGTTTATTTCAGGGACAGATCAATCAGCCCCAGCATTTT
CASSLFQGQINQPQHF
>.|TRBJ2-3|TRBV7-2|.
TGTGCCAGCAGCTCCCAGGGACAAGGCACAGATACGCAGTATTTT
CASSSQGQGTDTQYF
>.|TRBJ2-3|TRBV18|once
TGTGCCAGCTCACCATGGGCAGGAAGCACAGATACGCAGTATTTT
CASSPWAGSTDTQYF
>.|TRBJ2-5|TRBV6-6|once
TGTGCCAGCAGCAAATCCCGAGCAGAGACCCAGTACTTC
CASSKSRAETQYF
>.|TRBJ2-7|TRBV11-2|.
TGTGCCAGCAGCCCAACCAGGGGGGTATACGAGCAGTACTTC
CASSPTRGVYEQYF
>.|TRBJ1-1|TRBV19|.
TGTGCCAGTAAGGGACTTCCGAGGACTGAAGCTTTCTTT
CASKGLPRTEAFF
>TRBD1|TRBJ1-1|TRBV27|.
TGTGCCAGCAGTTTACGGACAGGGGTGGCAGACACTGAAGCTTTCTTT
CASSLRTGVADTEAFF
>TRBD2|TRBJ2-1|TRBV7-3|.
TGTGCCAGCAGCCTAAGTCGGTCTAGCGGGGGGTTCCGGTATGGTGGGCAGTTCTTC
CASSLSRSSGGFRYGGQFF
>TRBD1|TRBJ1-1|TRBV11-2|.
TGTGCCAGCAGCTCCTTGTCATGGAGGGGGCGCGACACTGAAGCTTTCTTT
CASSSLSWRGRDTEAFF
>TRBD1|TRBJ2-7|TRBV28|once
TGTGCCAGCAGCTATATCATCGGACAGGGCAACTCCTACGAGCAGTACTTC
CASSYIIGQGNSYEQYF
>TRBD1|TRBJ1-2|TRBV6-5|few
TGTGCCAGCAGACTAGACAGGGTTAAGTATGGCTACACCTTC
CASRLDRVKYGYTF